This TCR beta chain came from a study of cytomegalovirus exposure and HLA in healthy donors. Study summary: The 100 to 150 validation repertoires, a later analysis reported, used the same platform as the approximately 670 repertoires from the first cohort.

Only in-frame clones appear in the TCRdb table, and some are missing; sequencing was by immunoSEQ multiplex PCR. Among fewer than 150,000 clones listed, 82% were seen once. The CDR3 is made up of 14 amino acids. The V gene's germline CDR1 is ENHRY and CDR2 SYGVKD. V trimming: 5 bases; J trimming: 2 bases; junction bases outside the gene matches: 5. In its sample, this clone was seen a few times. The antigen is undetermined. It was the approximately 120-subject validation cohort, separate from the roughly 700-subject first cohort, to which the donors belonged. Study-level results: Cytomegalovirus-associated status was assigned to 150 or so TCR beta chains. Testing in vitro showed a few CMV-associated chains specific for CMV antigens.

The material sequenced was PBMCs. The clonotype was recovered from a man aged 30-40 years in good health and CMV-seropositive. V and J are TRBV10-3 and TRBJ2-7; 8 positions agree with TRBD1. The CDR3 reads CAISKDRDAYEQYF. CDR3 sequence (DNA): TGTGCCATCAGTAAGGACAGGGACGCCTACGAGCAGTACTTC.